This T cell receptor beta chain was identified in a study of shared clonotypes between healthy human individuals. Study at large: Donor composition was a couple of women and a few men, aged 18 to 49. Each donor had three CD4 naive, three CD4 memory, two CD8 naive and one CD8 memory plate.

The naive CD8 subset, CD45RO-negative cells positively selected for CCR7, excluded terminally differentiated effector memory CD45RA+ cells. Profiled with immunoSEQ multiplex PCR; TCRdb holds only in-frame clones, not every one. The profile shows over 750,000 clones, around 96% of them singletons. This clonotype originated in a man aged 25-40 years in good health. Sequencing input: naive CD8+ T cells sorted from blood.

CDR3 sequence: CASSINRGSTEAFF. Written as DNA, the CDR3 is TGTGCCAGCAGTATAAACAGGGGGTCCACTGAAGCTTTCTTT. This chain uses TRBV27 with TRBJ1-1; TRBD1 aligns across 8 bases. The CDR3 is 14 amino acids. Germline CDR1 and CDR2: MNHEY and SMNVEV (reference sequence). The V and J ends lost 5 bases and 4 bases, in that order; junction bases with no gene match: 6.